The T cell receptor (beta chain) described here comes from a study of T cells in Graves' hyperthyroidism and ophthalmopathy. General study results and limits: A model of 13 V-J pairs discriminated ophthalmopathy from stable hyperthyroidism.

The V segment lost 5 bases and the J segment 2 bases; nucleotides outside the gene matches: 11. This CDR3 is 15 amino acids long. Germline assignment: CDR1 DFQATT and CDR2 SNEGSKA (reference sequence). The investigators amplified TCR beta CDR3 regions from RNA transcripts. The TCR CDR3 was amplified in a first-round RT-PCR using the HTBI primer set. TCRdb recomputed calls from the multiplex PCR reads with MiXCR, one row per CDR3 protein. Among 650,000 to 800,000 distinct CDR3 sequences, just under 45% were seen once, and the ten largest hold approximately 7.2%. On this clonotype: Its antigen is unknown.

The source of this sequence is an adult man with Graves' disease, either hyperthyroidism or ophthalmopathy (not recorded which). J is TRBJ2-7 and V is TRBV20-1; 8 nucleotides agree with TRBD2. The material sequenced was peripheral blood or thyroid tissue (not recorded which). The CDR3 sequence is CSAPNPGLEPYEQYF. The CDR3 bases are TGCAGTGCTCCCAACCCGGGACTAGAACCCTACGAGCAGTACTTC.